This T cell receptor (beta chain) was documented in a study of T cell repertoires in cytomegalovirus infection. Across the study: CMV infection together with matching HLA type was indicated by public TCR beta signatures.

Findings and limits, study-wide: Carriers of CMV and the relevant HLA type were discriminated by public TCR beta frequency.

This clonotype was observed at least ten times. Antigen unknown. This CDR3 has 16 residues. The V gene lost 3 bases and the J gene lost 2 bases, with 15 bases spanning the gap. TCRdb passed the reads through MiXCR, listing each CDR3 protein once. This table has about 680,000 distinct CDR3 sequences, roughly a quarter appearing once. The receptor's source is a human donor in good health (CMV status not recorded). Some clones in this sample may be carry-over from other donors' samples. The genes are TRBV12-3 or TRBV12-4 and TRBJ2-3; D is possibly TRBD1 (5 bases). The specimen sequenced was CD8+ T cells from PBMCs. The CDR3 reads CASSFRAGRPTDTQYF. In DNA form, the CDR3 reads TGTGCCAGCAGTTTTAGGGCAGGGCGCCCCACAGATACGCAGTATTTT.